This TCR beta chain was profiled in a study of T cell changes during pregnancy in multiple sclerosis. Here immunoSEQ multiplex PCR was the method, and the copy in TCRdb shows in-frame clones only, minus some. The table includes tens of thousands of clones, nearly 95% detected once. CDR3 length: 16 amino acids. After removal of 3 bases from V and 2 bases from J, the junction contained 6 bases not matched to a gene. Germline assignment: CDR1 SGHRS and CDR2 YFSETQ. Material: peripheral blood, obtained in the second trimester of pregnancy. V and J are TRBV5-1 and TRBJ2-1; 9 bases agree with TRBD1. The receptor was isolated from a female donor with multiple sclerosis, enrolled in a pregnancy study. CDR3 sequence: CASSWDRAHPYNEQFF. The CDR3 DNA is TGCGCCAGCAGCTGGGACAGGGCGCATCCCTACAATGAGCAGTTCTTC.